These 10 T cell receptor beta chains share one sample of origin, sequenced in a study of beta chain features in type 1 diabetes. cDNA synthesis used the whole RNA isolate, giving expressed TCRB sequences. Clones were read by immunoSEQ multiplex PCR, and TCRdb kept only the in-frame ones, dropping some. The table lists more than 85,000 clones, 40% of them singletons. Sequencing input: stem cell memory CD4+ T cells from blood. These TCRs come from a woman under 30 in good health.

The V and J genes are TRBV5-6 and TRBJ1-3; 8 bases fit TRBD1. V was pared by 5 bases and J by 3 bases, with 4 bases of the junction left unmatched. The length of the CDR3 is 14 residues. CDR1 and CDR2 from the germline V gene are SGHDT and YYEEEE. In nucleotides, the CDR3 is TGTGCCAGCAGAGGGACAGGCTTTGGAAACACCATATATTTT. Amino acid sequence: CASRGTGFGNTIYF.

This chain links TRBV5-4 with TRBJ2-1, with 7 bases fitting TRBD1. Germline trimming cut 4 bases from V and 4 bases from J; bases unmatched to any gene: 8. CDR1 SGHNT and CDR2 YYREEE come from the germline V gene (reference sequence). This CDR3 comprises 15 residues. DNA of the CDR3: TGTGCCAGCAGCCCCGGGACAGCCTTTTACAATGAGCAGTTCTTC. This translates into CASSPGTAFYNEQFF.

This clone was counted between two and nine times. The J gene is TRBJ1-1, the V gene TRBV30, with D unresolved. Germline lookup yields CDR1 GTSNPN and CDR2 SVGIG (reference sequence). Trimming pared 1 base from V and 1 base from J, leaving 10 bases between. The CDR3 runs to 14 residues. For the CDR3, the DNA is TGTGCCTGGAGTGCGGGATACCAGAACACTGAAGCTTTCTTT. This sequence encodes CAWSAGYQNTEAFF.

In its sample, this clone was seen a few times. CDR3 region: CASSLAGSVQYF. The CDR3 region has the DNA TGTGCCAGCAGCTTGGCCGGGTCGGTACAGTACTTC. The rearrangement links TRBV5-4 to TRBJ2-7; D gene ambiguous. Germline V gene data show CDR1 as SGHNT and CDR2 as YYREEE (reference sequence). V lost 0 bases and J 10 bases, leaving 11 bases between the germline ends. The CDR3 contains 12 residues.

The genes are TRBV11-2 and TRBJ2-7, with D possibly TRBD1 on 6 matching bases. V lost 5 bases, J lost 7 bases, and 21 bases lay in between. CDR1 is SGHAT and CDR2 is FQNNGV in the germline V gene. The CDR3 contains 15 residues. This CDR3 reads CASSTLTGLPREQYF. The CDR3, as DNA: TGTGCCAGCAGCACGCTGACAGGACTCCCTAGGGAGCAGTACTTC.

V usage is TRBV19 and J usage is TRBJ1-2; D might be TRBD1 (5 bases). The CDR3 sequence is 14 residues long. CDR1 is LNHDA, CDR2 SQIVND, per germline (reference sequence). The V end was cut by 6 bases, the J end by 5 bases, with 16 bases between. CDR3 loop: CASSREPIGYGYTF. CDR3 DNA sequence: TGTGCCAGTAGCAGGGAACCTATTGGATATGGCTACACCTTC.

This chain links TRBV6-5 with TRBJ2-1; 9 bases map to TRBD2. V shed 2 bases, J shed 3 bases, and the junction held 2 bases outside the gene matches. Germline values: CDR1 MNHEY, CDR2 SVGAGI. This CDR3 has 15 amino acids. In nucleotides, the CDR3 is TGTGCCAGCAGTTACGCTAGCGGGATCTACAATGAGCAGTTCTTC. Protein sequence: CASSYASGIYNEQFF.

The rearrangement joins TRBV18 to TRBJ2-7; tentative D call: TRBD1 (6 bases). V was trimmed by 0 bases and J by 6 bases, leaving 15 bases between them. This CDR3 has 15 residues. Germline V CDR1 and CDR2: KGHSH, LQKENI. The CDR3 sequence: CASSPPIGTLAEQYF. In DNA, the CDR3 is TGTGCCAGCTCACCACCGATCGGGACACTTGCCGAGCAGTACTTC.

The CDR3 loop reads CASSLLAGGPVYEQFF. The CDR3 DNA reads TGTGCCAGCAGTTTGCTGGCGGGAGGGCCGGTTTATGAGCAGTTCTTC. The chain joins TRBV27 to TRBJ2-1, with 9 bases identical to TRBD2. The germline gives CDR1 MNHEY, CDR2 SMNVEV (reference sequence). With 3 bases clipped from V and 8 bases from J, the junction kept 11 bases outside the gene matches. This CDR3 has 16 amino acids.

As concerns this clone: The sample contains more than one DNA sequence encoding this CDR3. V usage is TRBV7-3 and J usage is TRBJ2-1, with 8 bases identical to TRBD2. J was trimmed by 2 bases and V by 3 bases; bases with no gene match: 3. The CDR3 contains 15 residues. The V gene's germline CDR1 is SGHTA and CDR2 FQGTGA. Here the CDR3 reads CASSFTSGTYNEQFF. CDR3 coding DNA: TGTGCCAGCAGCTTTACTAGCGGAACCTACAATGAGCAGTTCTTC.